Presented here are 21 T cell receptor beta chains from one specimen sequenced in a study of blood T cell repertoires in COVID-19. Generated by immunoSEQ multiplex PCR, the TCRdb table keeps only in-frame clones and is missing some. This table has 40,000 to 55,000 clones, roughly 90% appearing once. Specimen: peripheral blood. Source of these receptors: a human donor in a cohort sampled during active COVID-19.

In its sample, this clone was seen once. This rearrangement joins TRBV7-2 to TRBJ2-5; TRBD2 aligns across 8 bases. This CDR3 is built from 16 residues. J lost 5 bases, V lost 5 bases, and 13 bases had no gene match. CDR1 is SGHTA and CDR2 is FQGNSA in the germline V gene. CDR3 residues: CASSRLGRGVWETQYF. For the CDR3, the DNA is TGTGCCAGCAGCCGCCTCGGGCGGGGGGTTTGGGAGACCCAGTACTTC.

This chain uses TRBV10-2 with TRBJ1-1; D is perhaps TRBD1 (5 bases). CDR3 length equals 16 residues. V lost 5 bases and J 3 bases, leaving 19 bases between the germline ends. Germline V gene data show CDR1 as WSHSY and CDR2 as SAAADI. The CDR3 DNA follows: TGCGCCAGCAGTCCCAGTGAAAAGGGGTACGACACTGAAGCTTTCTTT. Translated: CASSPSEKGYDTEAFF.

The V call is TRBV3-1 (or the pseudogene TRBV3-2), the J call TRBJ2-6, with 7 bases matching TRBD1. The CDR3 contains 19 residues. CDR1 is LGHDT, CDR2 YNNKEL, per germline (reference sequence). The ends lost 0 bases at V and 2 bases at J; junction bases unmatched: 10. CDR3 in amino acids: CASSQEVTGPGTGANVLTF. The CDR3 coding sequence is TGTGCCAGCAGCCAAGAGGTGACAGGGCCAGGGACTGGGGCCAACGTCCTGACTTTC.

Here the CDR3 reads CASSLDWRARRNTEAFF. The CDR3 DNA reads TGTGCCAGCAGCTTGGATTGGCGGGCCCGGAGGAACACTGAAGCTTTCTTT. This chain links TRBV5-6 with TRBJ1-1; D is unclear. This CDR3 has 17 residues. Germline-derived CDR1 and CDR2 are SGHDT and YYEEEE. V lost 0 bases to trimming and J lost 1 base, with 16 bases between them.

The rearrangement links TRBV10-3 to TRBJ2-7, with TRBD2 matching 9 bases. CDR1 is ENHRY, CDR2 SYGVKD, per germline. The CDR3 has 16 residues. V lost 10 bases and J lost 3; bases outside the gene matches: 16. The DNA of the CDR3 is TGTGCCAGCGGGCAGCGGGGGGCTCCGCTTTTCTACGAGCAGTACTTC. It is translated as CASGQRGAPLFYEQYF.

The gene calls are TRBV6-2 or TRBV6-3 and TRBJ2-1, with 15 bases fitting TRBD2. Trimming at V came to 5 bases and at J to 4 bases, leaving 12 bases not matched to a gene. Germline V gene data show CDR1 as MNHEY and CDR2 as SVGEGT. The CDR3 has 19 amino acids. The CDR3 here is CASSRGLAGGLLKYNEQFF. CDR3 DNA sequence: TGTGCCAGCAGTAGGGGACTAGCGGGGGGCTTGCTAAAGTACAATGAGCAGTTCTTC.

This CDR3 reads CASSQDLGGTGTGEQYF. CDR3 coding DNA: TGCGCCAGCAGCCAAGATCTTGGCGGGACAGGGACGGGGGAGCAGTACTTC. The gene calls are TRBV4-3 and TRBJ2-7, with TRBD1 matching 9 bases. CDR1 is LGHNA and CDR2 is YSLEER in the germline V gene. This CDR3 spans 17 amino acids. Germline trimming cut 0 bases from V and 7 bases from J; bases unmatched to any gene: 13.

J is TRBJ1-4 and V is TRBV5-8; 9 bases fit TRBD1. The CDR3 covers 15 residues. Germline CDR1 reads SGHTS; CDR2 reads YDEGEE. V was clipped by 4 bases and J by 4 bases; unmatched bases: 5. The DNA of the CDR3 is TGTGCCAGCAGCCTAGGACAGGGGAGTAATGAAAAACTGTTTTTT. Residues: CASSLGQGSNEKLFF.

This clone was detected a few times. V usage is TRBV27 and J usage is TRBJ1-1, with 8 bases that match TRBD1. The CDR3 has 16 amino acids. Germline-derived CDR1 and CDR2 are MNHEY and SMNVEV (reference sequence). The V and J ends lost 0 bases and 1 base, in that order; junction bases with no gene match: 4. CDR3 residues: CASSLSPDRANTEAFF. The DNA for the CDR3 is TGTGCCAGCAGTTTATCCCCGGACAGGGCGAACACTGAAGCTTTCTTT.

This rearrangement joins TRBV19 to TRBJ1-4; no clear D. The CDR3 consists of 14 residues. Germline V gene sequence: CDR1 LNHDA, CDR2 SQIVND (reference sequence). V lost 4 bases to trimming and J lost 5 bases, with 11 bases between them. The CDR3 is CASSKDYINEKLFF. Written as DNA, the CDR3 is TGTGCCAGTAGTAAGGACTACATAAATGAAAAACTGTTTTTT.

The rearrangement uses TRBV5-1 and TRBJ2-7; the match to TRBD1 covers 11 bases. The CDR3 runs 14 residues. The germline CDR1 and CDR2 sequences are SGHRS and YFSETQ. The V and J ends lost 5 bases and 4 bases, in that order; junction bases with no gene match: 5. CDR3 sequence reads: CASRGQGAGYEQYF. The CDR3 nucleotides are TGCGCCAGCAGAGGACAGGGGGCTGGGTACGAGCAGTACTTC.

A word on this clone: At one end the junction does not follow the germline gene, possibly because of a read error. V and J are TRBV6-2 or TRBV6-3 and TRBJ2-7; possible D gene TRBD1, 7 bases. This CDR3 has 15 amino acids. Germline V gene sequence: CDR1 MNHEY, CDR2 SVGEGT. The CDR3 coding sequence is TGTGCCAGCAGTTACTCGCTCCGGTGGAGGGACAGTACGGACTTC. This sequence encodes CASSYSLRWRDSTDF.

This clone has just one count. The gene calls are TRBV4-2 and TRBJ2-5; possible D gene TRBD1, 6 bases. Trimming took off 0 bases at V and 4 bases at J, with 15 bases between the two ends. The germline V gene has CDR1 LGHNA and CDR2 YNFKEQ. The CDR3 extends over 16 amino acids. CDR3 DNA sequence: TGTGCCAGCAGCCAAGAAGCCCAGCAGGGGTCAGAGACCCAGTACTTC. This codes for CASSQEAQQGSETQYF.

The CDR3 region is CASSTRTGKGYTF. CDR3 DNA sequence: TGCGCCAGCAGCACCAGGACAGGGAAGGGCTACACCTTC. The chain is built from TRBV5-1 and TRBJ1-2, with 8 bases lining up with TRBD1. Trimming removed 4 bases from V and 8 bases from J; junction bases left unmatched: 7. Looked up from germline, CDR1 is SGHRS and CDR2 is YFSETQ. This CDR3 has 13 residues.

The chain is built from TRBV5-6 and TRBJ1-2; 9 bases agree with TRBD1. Germline V gene lookup returns CDR1 SGHDT and CDR2 YYEEEE. There are 16 residues in the CDR3. V dropped 4 bases and J dropped 11; count of bases not matched to a gene: 18. The CDR3, as DNA: TGTGCCAGCAGCCGCGGACAGGGGAATTTTGTTTTGGCTTACACCTTC. It encodes CASSRGQGNFVLAYTF.

As for this clone: The junction does not match germline at one end; this may be a read error. This chain joins TRBV5-6 and TRBJ2-5; 10 positions agree with TRBD1. Germline V gives CDR1 SGHDT, CDR2 YYEEEE. This CDR3 contains 18 residues. DNA of the CDR3: TGTGCCAGCATCTTGGGTGCCGGGACAGGGGTCGTTCTTGAGACCCAGTACTTC. Translating gives CASILGAGTGVVLETQYF. The whole variable domain, remainder taken from reference TRBV5-6 and TRBJ2-5, is DAGVTQSPTHLIKTRGQQVTLRCSPKSGHDTVSWYQQALGQGPQFIFQYYEEEERQRGNFPDRFSGHQFPNYSSELNVNALLLGDSALYLCASILGAGTGVVLETQYFGPGTRLLVL.

This clone has only one observation. V usage is TRBV7-2 and J usage is TRBJ1-1; D uncertain. Germline V CDR1 and CDR2: SGHTA, FQGNSA. V was clipped by 5 bases and J by 1 base, with 8 bases between them. This CDR3 region has 13 residues. The chain's CDR3 is CASSQDWNTEAFF. CDR3 DNA: TGTGCCAGCAGCCAAGACTGGAACACTGAAGCTTTCTTT.

The genes are TRBV10-3 and TRBJ2-7, with 8 bases identical to TRBD1. CDR3 length equals 16 residues. The ends lost 4 bases at V and 1 base at J; junction bases unmatched: 9. CDR1 ENHRY and CDR2 SYGVKD come from the germline V gene. CDR3: CAISGGADRVSYEQYF. DNA for the CDR3: TGTGCCATCAGTGGTGGCGCGGACAGGGTATCCTACGAGCAGTACTTC.

The gene calls are TRBV6-5 and TRBJ1-4; TRBD1 matches at 9 bases. CDR1 is MNHEY, CDR2 SVGAGI, per germline. CDR3 length: 15 amino acids. Trimming cost V 6 bases and J 0 bases; bases outside gene matches: 2. The CDR3 DNA sequence: TGTGCCAGCAGGGGACAGGGTGCAACTAATGAAAAACTGTTTTTT. Protein product: CASRGQGATNEKLFF.

This chain links TRBV2 with TRBJ2-3; 8 nucleotides line up with TRBD1. The CDR3 runs to 19 residues. With V trimmed by 8 bases and J by 2 bases, 21 bases remained unmatched. CDR1 and CDR2 (germline): SNHLY, FYNNEI. This chain's CDR3 is CASGHGTGNWEASTDTQYF. The CDR3, as DNA: TGTGCCAGCGGTCACGGGACAGGAAACTGGGAGGCCTCCACAGATACGCAGTATTTT.

The genes are TRBV11-3 and TRBJ1-3; D is possibly TRBD1 (6 bases). The germline V gene encodes CDR1 SGHNT and CDR2 YENEEA. V lost 4 bases to trimming and J lost 2 bases, with 12 bases between them. The CDR3 loop spans 15 amino acids. In DNA form, the CDR3 reads TGTGCCAGCAGCTCCACCGGGACAACTGGAAACACCATATATTTT. Translated: CASSSTGTTGNTIYF.